Listed below are T cell receptor beta chains from one sample, sequenced in a study of blood T cells in healthy people across ages. TCRdb re-called the 5' RACE reads with MiXCR, one entry per CDR3 protein. The data hold 1.5 million to 1.8 million distinct CDR3 sequences, with around 40% observed a single time. Sequencing input: blood. The source is a young woman in good health. Each CDR3 is given with its conserved first and last residue. D genes are given only for firm matches. The size field is filled for only some rows; it gives once, few, many or a size class.

TRBV20-1,TRBD2,few,TRBJ2-1,TGCAGTGCTAATATTCGGGGACTAGCGGGAGTTAATGAGCAGTTCTTC,CSANIRGLAGVNEQFF
TRBV20-1,NA,few,TRBJ2-3,TGCAGTGCTAGAGAAATAGGGAGCACAGATACGCAGTATTTT,CSAREIGSTDTQYF
TRBV6-2/TRBV6-3,TRBD1,NA,TRBJ2-2,TGTGCCAGCAGTCAAAGACAGGGGGGACCCGGGGAGCTGTTTTTT,CASSQRQGGPGELFF
TRBV4-1,TRBD2,NA,TRBJ2-3,TGCGCCAGCAGCCAGACTAGCGGGGCCCCGGGGACGCAGTATTTT,CASSQTSGAPGTQYF
TRBV20-1,NA,NA,TRBJ1-1,TGCAGTGCCCCCCTAATCTCGAGGACTGAAGCTTTCTTT,CSAPLISRTEAFF
TRBV12-3/TRBV12-4,NA,NA,TRBJ2-1,TGTGCCAGCAGTAGACGGACGGTGGACAATGAGCAGTTCTTC,CASSRRTVDNEQFF
TRBV2,NA,NA,TRBJ2-6,TGTGCCAGCAGTGAAGCGCAGGGGCCTGGGGCCAACGTCCTGACTTTC,CASSEAQGPGANVLTF
TRBV27,NA,NA,TRBJ1-3,TGTGCCAGCAGTTTAAACTGGGAAGGAAACACCATATATTTT,CASSLNWEGNTIYF
TRBV2,NA,NA,TRBJ1-1,TGTGCCAGCAATGACGAGGCCCTGAACACTGAAGCTTTCTTT,CASNDEALNTEAFF
TRBV12-3/TRBV12-4,NA,NA,TRBJ1-4,TGTGCCAACAGTTTATTGAGGGACCCGAGCATTAATGAAAAACTGTTTTTT,CANSLLRDPSINEKLFF
TRBV15,NA,NA,TRBJ2-1,TGTGCCACCAACCAACAAAGCCTGAGCAACAATGAGCAGTTCTTC,CATNQQSLSNNEQFF
TRBV7-9,NA,few,TRBJ2-7,TGTGCCAGCAGCTCGGAGGGGGGCTTCCCAAACTACGAGCAGTACTTC,CASSSEGGFPNYEQYF
TRBV7-2,TRBD2,NA,TRBJ2-4,TGTGCCAGCAGCTTAGCCCGGGAGGAAAACATTCAGTACTTC,CASSLAREENIQYF
TRBV5-6,TRBD1,NA,TRBJ1-2,TGTGCCAGCAGCTCAGGGACAGGGTCTGACGGCTACACCTTC,CASSSGTGSDGYTF
TRBV27,TRBD1,NA,TRBJ1-2,TGTGCCAGCAGTCCGCGTTCGGGACAGGGGGCGTTTTTCTATGGCTACACCTTC,CASSPRSGQGAFFYGYTF
TRBV7-3,TRBD2,many,TRBJ2-1,TGTGCCAGCAGCCCCCCGGGGGGTTACAATGAGCAGTTCTTC,CASSPPGGYNEQFF
TRBV6-1,TRBD1,NA,TRBJ2-1,TGTGCCACCCGGACAGGGGGCCGGGATGAGCAGTTCTTC,CATRTGGRDEQFF
TRBV28,TRBD2,few,TRBJ2-1,TGTGCCAGCAGTTTGGGGGGGATAAACCCTAGGAATGAGCAGTTCTTC,CASSLGGINPRNEQFF
TRBV7-2,NA,NA,TRBJ1-1,TGTGCCAGCAGCTTAGGTCGGGATTTCACTGAAGCTTTCTTT,CASSLGRDFTEAFF
TRBV7-8,NA,NA,TRBJ2-3,TGTGCCAGCAGCGACGCGAGAACAGATACGCAGTATTTT,CASSDARTDTQYF
TRBV7-2,NA,many,TRBJ1-2,TGTGCCAGCAGCTTAAGGAGGTCCGGAGGCTACACCTTC,CASSLRRSGGYTF
TRBV7-2,TRBD2,few,TRBJ2-1,TGTGCCAGCAGCTGGGGACTAGCGGGAGGTGACAATGAGCAGTTCTTC,CASSWGLAGGDNEQFF
TRBV5-5,TRBD2,NA,TRBJ2-1,TGTGCCAGCAGCGCCGGGACTAGCGTACCCACCTACAATGAGCAGTTCTTC,CASSAGTSVPTYNEQFF
TRBV5-1,NA,few,TRBJ1-5,TGCGCCAGCAGCATCGACGGGTATAGCAATCAGCCCCAGCATTTT,CASSIDGYSNQPQHF
TRBV4-3,TRBD2,few,TRBJ2-7,TGCGCCAGCAGCCAAGATTGGGATAGCGGGAGTTACGAGCAGTACTTC,CASSQDWDSGSYEQYF
TRBV6-2/TRBV6-3,NA,NA,TRBJ1-1,TGTGCCAGCAGTTACAAGCTAGTGAACACTGAAGCTTTCTTT,CASSYKLVNTEAFF